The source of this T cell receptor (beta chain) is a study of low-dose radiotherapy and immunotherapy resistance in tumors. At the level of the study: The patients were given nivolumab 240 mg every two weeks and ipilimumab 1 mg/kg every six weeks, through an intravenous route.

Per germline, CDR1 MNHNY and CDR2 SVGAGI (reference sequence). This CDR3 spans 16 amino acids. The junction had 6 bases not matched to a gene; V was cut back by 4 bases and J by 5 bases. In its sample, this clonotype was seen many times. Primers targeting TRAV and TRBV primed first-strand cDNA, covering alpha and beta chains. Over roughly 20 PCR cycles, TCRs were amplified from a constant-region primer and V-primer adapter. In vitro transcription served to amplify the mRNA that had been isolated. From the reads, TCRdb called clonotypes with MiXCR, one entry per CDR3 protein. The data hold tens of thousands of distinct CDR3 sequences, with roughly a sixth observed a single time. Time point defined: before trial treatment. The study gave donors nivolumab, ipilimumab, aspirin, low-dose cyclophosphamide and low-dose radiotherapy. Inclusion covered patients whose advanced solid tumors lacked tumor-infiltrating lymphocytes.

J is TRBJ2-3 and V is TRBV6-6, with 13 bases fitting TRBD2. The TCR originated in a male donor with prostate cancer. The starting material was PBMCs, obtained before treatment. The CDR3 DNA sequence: TGTGCCAGCAGTTCGGCCCGACTAGCGGGGGGAGATACGCAGTATTTT. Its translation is CASSSARLAGGDTQYF.